What follows are 2 T cell receptor beta chains derived from one specimen sequenced in a study of cytomegalovirus exposure and HLA in healthy donors. A multiplex PCR was run with 60 Vbeta primers and 13 Jbeta primers. The assay was immunoSEQ multiplex PCR, and TCRdb's table has in-frame clones only and misses some. The sample has about 58,000 clones. Sequences were obtained from PBMCs. These receptors were obtained from a woman aged 18-29 years in good health and CMV-seronegative.

The chain uses TRBV7-9 and TRBJ1-4; TRBD1 is a possible D gene (6 bases). Per the germline V gene, CDR1 is SEHNR and CDR2 is FQNEAQ (reference sequence). V lost 5 bases, J lost 1 base, and 17 bases lay in between. This CDR3 is built from 17 residues. The CDR3 is CASSPIAGAETNEKLFF. In nucleotides, the CDR3 is TGTGCCAGCAGCCCCATCGCGGGGGCAGAAACTAATGAAAAACTGTTTTTT.

The chain links TRBV9 to TRBJ1-1; possible D gene TRBD1, 5 bases. Germline loops: CDR1 SGDLS, CDR2 YYNGEE. The CDR3 is 15 residues long. Trimming stripped 0 bases from V and 2 bases from J, with 11 bases between. The DNA of the CDR3 is TGTGCCAGCAGCGTAGCCACGGGGGGAAACACTGAAGCTTTCTTT. It encodes CASSVATGGNTEAFF. Full variable domain (outside the CDR3, taken from reference TRBV9 and TRBJ1-1): DSGVTQTPKHLITATGQRVTLRCSPRSGDLSVYWYQQSLDQGLQFLIQYYNGEERAKGNILERFSAQQFPDLHSELNLSSLELGDSALYFCASSVATGGNTEAFFGQGTRLTVV.